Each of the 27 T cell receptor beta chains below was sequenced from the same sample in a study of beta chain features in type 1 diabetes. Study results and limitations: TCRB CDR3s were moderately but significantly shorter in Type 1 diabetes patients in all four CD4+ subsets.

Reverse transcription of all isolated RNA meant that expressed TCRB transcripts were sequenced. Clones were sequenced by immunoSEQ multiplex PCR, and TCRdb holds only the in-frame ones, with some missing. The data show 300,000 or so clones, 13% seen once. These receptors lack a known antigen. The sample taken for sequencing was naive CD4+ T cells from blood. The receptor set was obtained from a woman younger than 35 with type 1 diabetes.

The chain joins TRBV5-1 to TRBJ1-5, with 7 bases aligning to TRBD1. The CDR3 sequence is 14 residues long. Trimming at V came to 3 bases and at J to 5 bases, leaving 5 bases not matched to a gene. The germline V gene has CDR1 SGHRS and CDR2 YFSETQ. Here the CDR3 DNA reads TGCGCCAGCAGCTCAGGGGGAAGGGATCAGCCCCAGCATTTT. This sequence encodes CASSSGGRDQPQHF.

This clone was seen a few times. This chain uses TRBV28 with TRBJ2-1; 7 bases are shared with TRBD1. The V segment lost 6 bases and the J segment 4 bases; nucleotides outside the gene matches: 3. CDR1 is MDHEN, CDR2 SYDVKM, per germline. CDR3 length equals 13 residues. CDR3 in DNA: TGTGCCAGCAGAAGGGGGCAATACAATGAGCAGTTCTTC. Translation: CASRRGQYNEQFF.

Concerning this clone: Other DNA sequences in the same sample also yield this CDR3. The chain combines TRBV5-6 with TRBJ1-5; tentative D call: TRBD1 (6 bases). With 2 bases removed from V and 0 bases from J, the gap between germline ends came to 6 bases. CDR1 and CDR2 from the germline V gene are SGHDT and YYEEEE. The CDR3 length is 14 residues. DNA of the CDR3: TGTGCCAGCAGCTTCAGGGGTAGCAATCAGCCCCAGCATTTT. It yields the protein CASSFRGSNQPQHF. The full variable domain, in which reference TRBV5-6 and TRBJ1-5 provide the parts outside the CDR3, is DAGVTQSPTHLIKTRGQQVTLRCSPKSGHDTVSWYQQALGQGPQFIFQYYEEEERQRGNFPDRFSGHQFPNYSSELNVNALLLGDSALYLCASSFRGSNQPQHFGDGTRLSIL.

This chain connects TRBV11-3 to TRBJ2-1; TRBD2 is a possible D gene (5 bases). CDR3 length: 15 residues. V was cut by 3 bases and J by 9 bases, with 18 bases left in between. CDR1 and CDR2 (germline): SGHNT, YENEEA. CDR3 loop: CASSFSGSMMSEQFF. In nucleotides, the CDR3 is TGTGCCAGCAGCTTTTCGGGAAGTATGATGAGTGAGCAGTTCTTC.

The CDR3 protein is CASSSDTGNGQPQHF. The CDR3 coding sequence is TGTGCCAGCAGCTCTGACACGGGGAACGGTCAGCCCCAGCATTTT. The rearrangement links TRBV28 to TRBJ1-5, with D unresolved. V was cut by 6 bases and J by 6 bases, with 18 bases left in between. The CDR3 runs to 15 residues. Germline V gene data show CDR1 as MDHEN and CDR2 as SYDVKM.

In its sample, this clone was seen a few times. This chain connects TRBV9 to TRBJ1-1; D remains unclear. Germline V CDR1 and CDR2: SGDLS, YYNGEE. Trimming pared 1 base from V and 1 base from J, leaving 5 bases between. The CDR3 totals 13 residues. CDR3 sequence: CASSVRRNTEAFF. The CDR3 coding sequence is TGTGCCAGCAGCGTAAGGAGGAACACTGAAGCTTTCTTT.

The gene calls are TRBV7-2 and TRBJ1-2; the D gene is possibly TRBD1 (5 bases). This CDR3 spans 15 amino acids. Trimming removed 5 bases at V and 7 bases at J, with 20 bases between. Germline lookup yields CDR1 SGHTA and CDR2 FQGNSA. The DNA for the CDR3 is TGTGCCAGCAGCCCCCTCGGCAGGGATAGTGCTGGCTACACCTTC. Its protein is CASSPLGRDSAGYTF.

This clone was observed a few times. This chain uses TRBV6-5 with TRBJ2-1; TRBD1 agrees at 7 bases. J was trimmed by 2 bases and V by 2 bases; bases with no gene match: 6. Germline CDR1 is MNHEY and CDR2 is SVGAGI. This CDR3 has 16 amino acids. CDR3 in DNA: TGTGCCAGCAGTTACCTTCGAGACAGGGCCTACAATGAGCAGTTCTTC. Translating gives CASSYLRDRAYNEQFF.

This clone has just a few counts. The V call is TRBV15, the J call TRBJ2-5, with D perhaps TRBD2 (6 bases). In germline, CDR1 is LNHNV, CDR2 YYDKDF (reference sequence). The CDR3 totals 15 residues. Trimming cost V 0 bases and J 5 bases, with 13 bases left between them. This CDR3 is CATSRDTGREETQYF. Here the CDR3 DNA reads TGTGCCACCAGCAGAGATACGGGACGGGAGGAGACCCAGTACTTC.

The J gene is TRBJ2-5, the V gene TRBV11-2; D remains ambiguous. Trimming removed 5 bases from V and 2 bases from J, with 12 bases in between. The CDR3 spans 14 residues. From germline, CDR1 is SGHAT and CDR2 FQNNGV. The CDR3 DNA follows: TGTGCCAGCAGCCCACAGACATCGCAAGAGACCCAGTACTTC. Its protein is CASSPQTSQETQYF.

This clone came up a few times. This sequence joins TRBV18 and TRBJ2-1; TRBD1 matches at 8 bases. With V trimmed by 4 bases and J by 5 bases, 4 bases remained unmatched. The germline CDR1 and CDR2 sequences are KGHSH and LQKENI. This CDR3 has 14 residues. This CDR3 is CASSRGQGDNEQFF. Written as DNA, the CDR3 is TGTGCCAGCTCACGAGGACAGGGTGACAATGAGCAGTTCTTC.

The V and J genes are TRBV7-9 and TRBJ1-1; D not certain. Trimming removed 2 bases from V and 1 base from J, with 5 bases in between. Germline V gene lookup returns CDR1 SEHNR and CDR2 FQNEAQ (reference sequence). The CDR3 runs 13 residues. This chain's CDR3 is CASSLQWNTEAFF. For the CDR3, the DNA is TGTGCCAGCAGCTTACAGTGGAACACTGAAGCTTTCTTT.

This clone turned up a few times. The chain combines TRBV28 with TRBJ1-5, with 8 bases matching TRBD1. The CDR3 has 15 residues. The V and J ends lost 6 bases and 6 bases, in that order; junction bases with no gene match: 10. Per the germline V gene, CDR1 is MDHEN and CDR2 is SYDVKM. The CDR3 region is CASSKDRVTGQPQHF. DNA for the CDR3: TGTGCCAGCAGCAAGGACAGGGTCACAGGTCAGCCCCAGCATTTT.

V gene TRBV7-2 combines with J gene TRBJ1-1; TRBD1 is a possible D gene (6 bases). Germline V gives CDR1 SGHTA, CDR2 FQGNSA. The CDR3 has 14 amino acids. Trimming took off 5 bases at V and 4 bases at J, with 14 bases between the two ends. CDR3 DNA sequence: TGTGCCAGCAGCCGCCGACAGGCTGGCACTGAAGCTTTCTTT. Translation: CASSRRQAGTEAFF.

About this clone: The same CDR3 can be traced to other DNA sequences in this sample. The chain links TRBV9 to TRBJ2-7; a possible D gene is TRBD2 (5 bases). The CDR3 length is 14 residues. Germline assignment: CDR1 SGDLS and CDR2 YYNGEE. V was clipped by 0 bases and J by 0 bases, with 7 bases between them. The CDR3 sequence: CASSVVGSSYEQYF. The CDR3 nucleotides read TGTGCCAGCAGCGTAGTGGGGAGCTCCTACGAGCAGTACTTC.

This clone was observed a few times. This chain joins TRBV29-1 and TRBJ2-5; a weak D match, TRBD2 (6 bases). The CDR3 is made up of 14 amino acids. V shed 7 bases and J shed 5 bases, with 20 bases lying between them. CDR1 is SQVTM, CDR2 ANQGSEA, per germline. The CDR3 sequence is CSALGRGSGETQYF. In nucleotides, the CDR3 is TGCAGCGCCCTTGGACGGGGAAGCGGGGAGACCCAGTACTTC.

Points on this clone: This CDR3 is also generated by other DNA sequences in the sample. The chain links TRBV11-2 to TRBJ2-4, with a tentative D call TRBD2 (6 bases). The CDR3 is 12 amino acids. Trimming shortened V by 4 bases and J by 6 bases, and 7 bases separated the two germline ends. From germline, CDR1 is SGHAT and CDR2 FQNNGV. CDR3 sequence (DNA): TGTGCCAGCAGCTCCGGGGGAAACATTCAGTACTTC. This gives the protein CASSSGGNIQYF.

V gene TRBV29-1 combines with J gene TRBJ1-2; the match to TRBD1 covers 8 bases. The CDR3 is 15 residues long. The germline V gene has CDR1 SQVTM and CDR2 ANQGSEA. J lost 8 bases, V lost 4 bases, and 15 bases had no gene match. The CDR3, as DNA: TGCAGCGTTGGGGGGCAGGGGGCGCTTGTTGGGGGCTACACCTTC. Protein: CSVGGQGALVGGYTF.

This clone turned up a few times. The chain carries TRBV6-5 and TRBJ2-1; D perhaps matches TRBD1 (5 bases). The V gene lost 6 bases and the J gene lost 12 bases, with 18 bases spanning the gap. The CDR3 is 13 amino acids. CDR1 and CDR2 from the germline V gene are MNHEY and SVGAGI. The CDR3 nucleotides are TGTGCCAGCAGACCCACCGACAGTAGGTGGCAGTTCTTC. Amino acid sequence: CASRPTDSRWQFF.

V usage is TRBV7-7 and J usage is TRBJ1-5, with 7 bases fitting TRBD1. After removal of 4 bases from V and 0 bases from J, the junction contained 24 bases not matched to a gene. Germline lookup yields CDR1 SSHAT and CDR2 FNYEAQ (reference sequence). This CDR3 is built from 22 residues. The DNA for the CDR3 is TGTGCCAGCAGCTCGTTGGGACAGAGCACCTCCCCGGGCGCATATAGCAATCAGCCCCAGCATTTT. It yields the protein CASSSLGQSTSPGAYSNQPQHF.

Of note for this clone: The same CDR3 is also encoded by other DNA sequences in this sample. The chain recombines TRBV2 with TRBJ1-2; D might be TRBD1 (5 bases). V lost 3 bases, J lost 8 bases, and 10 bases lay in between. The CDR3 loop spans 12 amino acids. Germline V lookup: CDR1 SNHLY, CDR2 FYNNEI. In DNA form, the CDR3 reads TGTGCCAGCAGTGATCTGGGGCGAGGCTACACCTTC. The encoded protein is CASSDLGRGYTF.

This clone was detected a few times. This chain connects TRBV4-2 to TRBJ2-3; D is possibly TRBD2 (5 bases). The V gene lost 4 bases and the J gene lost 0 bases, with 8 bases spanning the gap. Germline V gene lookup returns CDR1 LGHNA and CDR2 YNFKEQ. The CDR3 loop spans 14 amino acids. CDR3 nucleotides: TGTGCCAGCAGCCGAGGCGGGAGCACAGATACGCAGTATTTT. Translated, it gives CASSRGGSTDTQYF.

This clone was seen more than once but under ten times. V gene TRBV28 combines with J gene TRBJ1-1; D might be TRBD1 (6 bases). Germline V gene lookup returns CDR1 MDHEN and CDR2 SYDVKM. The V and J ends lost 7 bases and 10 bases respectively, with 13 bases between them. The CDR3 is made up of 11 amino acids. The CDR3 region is CASKDEGVAFF. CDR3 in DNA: TGTGCCAGCAAGGACGAGGGGGTAGCTTTCTTT.

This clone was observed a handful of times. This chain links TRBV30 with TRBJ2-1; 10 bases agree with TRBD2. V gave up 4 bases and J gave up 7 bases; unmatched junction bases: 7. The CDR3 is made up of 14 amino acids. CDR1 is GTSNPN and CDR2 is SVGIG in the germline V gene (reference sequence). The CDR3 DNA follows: TGTGCCTGGACCTCCGGGACTAGCGTGAATGAGCAGTTCTTC. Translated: CAWTSGTSVNEQFF.

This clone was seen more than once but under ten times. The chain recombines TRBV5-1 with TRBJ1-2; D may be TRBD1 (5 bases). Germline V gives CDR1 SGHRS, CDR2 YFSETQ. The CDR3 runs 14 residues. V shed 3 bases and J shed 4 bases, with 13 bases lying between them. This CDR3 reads CASSWAEGSYGYTF. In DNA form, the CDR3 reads TGCGCCAGCAGCTGGGCGGAGGGGAGCTATGGCTACACCTTC.

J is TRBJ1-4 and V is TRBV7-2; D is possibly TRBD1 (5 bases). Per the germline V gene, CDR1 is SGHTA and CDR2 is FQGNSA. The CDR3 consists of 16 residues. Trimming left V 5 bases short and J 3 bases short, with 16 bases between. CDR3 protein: CASSRLSGMANEKLFF. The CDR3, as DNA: TGTGCCAGCAGCCGCTTGTCAGGGATGGCTAATGAAAAACTGTTTTTT.

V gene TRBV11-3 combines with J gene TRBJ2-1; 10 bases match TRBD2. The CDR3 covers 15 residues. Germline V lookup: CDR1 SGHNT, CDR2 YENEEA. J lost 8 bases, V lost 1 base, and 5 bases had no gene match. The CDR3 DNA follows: TGTGCCAGCAGCTTAGCTAGCGGGAGTAGGGATGAGCAGTTCTTC. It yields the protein CASSLASGSRDEQFF. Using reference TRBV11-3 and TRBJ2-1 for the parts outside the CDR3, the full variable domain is EAGVVQSPRYKIIEKKQPVAFWCNPISGHNTLYWYLQNLGQGPELLIRYENEEAVDDSQLPKDRFSAERLKGVDSTLKIQPAELGDSAVYLCASSLASGSRDEQFFGPGTRLTVL.